These 15 T cell receptor beta chains originate from one sample sequenced in a study of spatial heterogeneity in lung cancer. TCRdb called the 5' RACE reads again in MiXCR, with one record for every CDR3 protein. The profile shows just under 95,000 distinct CDR3 sequences, approximately 12% of them singletons. Time point described: sample taken at primary tumor resection. Sequencing of whole RNA from tumor, nontumor lung or frozen PBMC involved no sorting. The sequences come from PBMCs, collected at surgery. All receptors derive from a male donor with early-stage non-small cell lung cancer.

This clonotype was detected only a few times. The V gene is TRBV7-3, the J gene TRBJ2-3; D might be TRBD2 (6 bases). The CDR3 is 12 amino acids. V was shortened by 5 bases and J by 5 bases, with 8 bases between the two germline ends. Per the germline V gene, CDR1 is SGHTA and CDR2 is FQGTGA. The CDR3 spells CASSAGRDTQYF. DNA of the CDR3: TGTGCCAGCAGCGCGGGGAGAGATACGCAGTATTTT.

This clonotype appeared many times. The chain joins TRBV28 to TRBJ2-3, with 8 bases aligning to TRBD1. The CDR3 spans 17 residues. V lost 5 bases and J lost 1; bases outside the gene matches: 11. The V gene's germline CDR1 is MDHEN and CDR2 SYDVKM. The CDR3 protein is CASSEETGELGTDTQYF. CDR3 DNA: TGTGCCAGCAGTGAAGAGACAGGGGAGTTGGGCACAGATACGCAGTATTTT.

This clonotype was seen a handful of times. J is TRBJ2-3 and V is TRBV7-2; tentatively, D is TRBD1 (5 bases). This CDR3 comprises 13 residues. The V gene's germline CDR1 is SGHTA and CDR2 FQGNSA. Trimming removed 7 bases at V and 5 bases at J, with 13 bases between. The DNA of the CDR3 is TGTGCCAGCACCCTTAGGGGTGAAGATACGCAGTATTTT. Protein sequence: CASTLRGEDTQYF.

This clonotype was found many times. The V call is TRBV7-9, the J call TRBJ2-3, with 10 bases identical to TRBD2. Trimming cost V 4 bases and J 3 bases; bases outside gene matches: 4. CDR1 is SEHNR, CDR2 FQNEAQ, per germline (reference sequence). This CDR3 has 15 residues. CDR3 DNA: TGTGCCAGCAGCTCGACTAGCGGGTATACAGATACGCAGTATTTT. Its protein product is CASSSTSGYTDTQYF.

In this sample, this clonotype turned up a few times. The chain carries TRBV20-1 and TRBJ1-2; D may be TRBD1 (5 bases). This CDR3 contains 13 residues. Trimming stripped 5 bases from V and 5 bases from J, with 15 bases between. Germline CDR1 is DFQATT and CDR2 is SNEGSKA (reference sequence). This chain's CDR3 is CSASVNQGYGYTF. In nucleotides, the CDR3 is TGCAGTGCTTCGGTTAACCAGGGTTATGGCTACACCTTC.

The sample holds many counts of this clonotype. V gene TRBV5-6 combines with J gene TRBJ2-7; 10 bases fit TRBD1. The ends lost 6 bases at V and 4 bases at J; junction bases unmatched: 7. Per the germline V gene, CDR1 is SGHDT and CDR2 is YYEEEE. The CDR3 extends over 14 amino acids. DNA for the CDR3: TGTGCCAGCATGCCCGGGACAGGGGTGTACGAGCAGTACTTC. This translates into CASMPGTGVYEQYF.

V usage is TRBV18 and J usage is TRBJ1-6, with unresolved D. The CDR3 is 14 amino acids. V was cut by 3 bases and J by 5 bases, with 8 bases left in between. Per germline, CDR1 KGHSH and CDR2 LQKENI. The CDR3 loop is CASSPQQDNSPLHF. DNA of the CDR3: TGTGCCAGCTCACCCCAACAAGATAATTCACCCCTCCACTTT.

In this sample, this clonotype turned up many times. The rearrangement uses TRBV28 and TRBJ2-1, with D perhaps being TRBD1 or TRBD2 (5 bases each). Trimming cost V 2 bases and J 2 bases, with 7 bases left between them. Germline CDR1 reads MDHEN; CDR2 reads SYDVKM. The CDR3 extends over 14 amino acids. The CDR3 nucleotides read TGTGCCAGCAGTTTAGGGGGACCCTACAATGAGCAGTTCTTC. It translates to CASSLGGPYNEQFF.

This clonotype was counted ten times or more. This chain links TRBV19 with TRBJ2-2; D call uncertain. The germline V and J ends were trimmed by 5 bases and 7 bases, with 14 bases remaining between them. Germline CDR1 LNHDA, CDR2 SQIVND (reference sequence). The CDR3 runs 14 residues. DNA for the CDR3: TGTGCCAGTAGTGTGACGGCGTTTAGCGGGGAGCTGTTTTTT. Protein product: CASSVTAFSGELFF.

This sequence joins TRBV5-1 and TRBJ2-1; 13 bases match TRBD2. V shed 5 bases and J 8 bases; nucleotides not matched to a gene: 10. Germline CDR1 SGHRS, CDR2 YFSETQ. The CDR3 loop spans 16 amino acids. This CDR3 is CASRAGTSGEWDEQFF. DNA of the CDR3: TGCGCCAGCAGGGCCGGGACTAGCGGGGAATGGGATGAGCAGTTCTTC.

This chain joins TRBV27 and TRBJ2-5, with TRBD2 matching 10 bases. The CDR3 loop spans 15 amino acids. Trimming took 7 bases from V and 2 from J; bases not matched to a gene: 7. Germline CDR1 reads MNHEY; CDR2 reads SMNVEV (reference sequence). The CDR3 bases are TGTGCCAGCACCCGAAGCGGGGGGGGGCAAGAGACCCAGTACTTC. Residues: CASTRSGGGQETQYF.

This clonotype was recorded a few times. The V call is TRBV5-1, the J call TRBJ2-3; 10 positions agree with TRBD1. V dropped 0 bases and J dropped 3; count of bases not matched to a gene: 4. The CDR3 contains 16 residues. The germline V gene has CDR1 SGHRS and CDR2 YFSETQ. The CDR3 protein is CASSLAGGQGTDTQYF. For the CDR3, the DNA is TGCGCCAGCAGCTTGGCCGGGGGACAGGGGACAGATACGCAGTATTTT.

This clonotype was observed at least ten times. The chain is built from TRBV16 and TRBJ1-2, with 9 bases lining up with TRBD1. After removal of 0 bases from V and 4 bases from J, the junction contained 6 bases not matched to a gene. The CDR3 spans 16 residues. Germline CDR1 is KGHSY and CDR2 is FQNENV. The chain's CDR3 is CASSQSPGTGLYGYTF. In nucleotides, the CDR3 is TGTGCCAGCAGCCAATCCCCGGGGACAGGGCTCTATGGCTACACCTTC.

This clonotype has a count of ten or more. J is TRBJ1-2 and V is TRBV29-1, with D unresolved. Germline V gives CDR1 SQVTM, CDR2 ANQGSEA. This CDR3 has 13 amino acids. Trimming removed 6 bases at V and 5 bases at J, with 16 bases between. Here the CDR3 reads CSVRLGVRYGYTF. The DNA of the CDR3 is TGCAGCGTCCGTCTGGGAGTTCGTTATGGCTACACCTTC. The full variable domain, rest sourced from reference TRBV29-1 and TRBJ1-2, is SAVISQKPSRDICQRGTSLTIQCQVDSQVTMMFWYRQQPGQSLTLIATANQGSEATYESGFVIDKFPISRPNLTFSTLTVSNMSPEDSSIYLCSVRLGVRYGYTFGSGTRLTVV.

The CDR3 coding sequence is TGTGCCAGCAGTTCGGGAGATGATCCCTACAATGAGCAGTTCTTC. It specifies CASSSGDDPYNEQFF. The chain employs TRBV6-2 or TRBV6-3 and TRBJ2-1; possible D gene TRBD2, 6 bases. Trimming cost V 4 bases and J 2 bases, with 12 bases left between them. Germline CDR1 and CDR2: MNHEY and SVGEGT. The CDR3 runs 15 residues.